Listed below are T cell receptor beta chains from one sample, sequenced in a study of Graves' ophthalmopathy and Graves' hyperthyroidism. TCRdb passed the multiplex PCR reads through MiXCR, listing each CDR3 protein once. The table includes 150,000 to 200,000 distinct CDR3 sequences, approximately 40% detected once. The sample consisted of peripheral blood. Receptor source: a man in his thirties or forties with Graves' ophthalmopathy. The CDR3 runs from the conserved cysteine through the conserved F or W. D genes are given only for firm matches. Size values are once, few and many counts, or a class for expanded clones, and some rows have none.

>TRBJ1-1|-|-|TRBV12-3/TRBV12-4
TGTGCCAGCAGTTTGAAGGTCAACACTGAAGCTTTCTTT
CASSLKVNTEAFF
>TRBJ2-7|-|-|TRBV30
TGTGCCTGGAACTCCGGGTGGGCCCCCGAGCAGTACTTC
CAWNSGWAPEQYF
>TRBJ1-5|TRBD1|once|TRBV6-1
TGTGCCAGCTTTACAGGGGGGAGTCAGCCCCAGCATTTT
CASFTGGSQPQHF
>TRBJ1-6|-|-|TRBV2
TGTGCTCAGGGCCAGCCGAATTATAATTCACCCCTCCACTTT
CAQGQPNYNSPLHF
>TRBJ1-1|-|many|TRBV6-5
TGTGCCAGCAGTACCCGGGGGGGGACCACTGAAGCTTTCTTT
CASSTRGGTTEAFF
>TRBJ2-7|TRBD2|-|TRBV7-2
TGTGCCAGCAGGATAAGCGGGAGGGCCCCCTACGAGCAGTACTTC
CASRISGRAPYEQYF
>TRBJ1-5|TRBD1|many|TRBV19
TGTGCCAGTAGCGACAGGGGTAGTCAGCCCCAGCATTTT
CASSDRGSQPQHF
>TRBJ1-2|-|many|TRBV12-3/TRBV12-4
TGTGCCAGCAGTTCCTTCCCCGGGGGTAACTATGGCTACACCTTC
CASSSFPGGNYGYTF
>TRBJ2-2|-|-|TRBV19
TGTGCCAGTAATTCAGGGTCCGGGGAGCTGTTTTTT
CASNSGSGELFF
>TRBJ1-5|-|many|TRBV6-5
TGTGCCAGCAGTTACCCTACGGGGGCTGGTCAGCCCCAGCATTTT
CASSYPTGAGQPQHF
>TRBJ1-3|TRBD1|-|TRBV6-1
TGTGCCAGCAGCGGTACCGGGACAGGGATTGCAAACACCATATATTTT
CASSGTGTGIANTIYF
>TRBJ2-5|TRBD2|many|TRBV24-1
TGTGCCACCAGTACGGCGGGGGGAGAAAAGACCCAGTACTTC
CATSTAGGEKTQYF
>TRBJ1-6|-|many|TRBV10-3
TGTGCCATCAGTTCAGCTGATTCACCCCTCCACTTT
CAISSADSPLHF
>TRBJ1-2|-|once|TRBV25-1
TGTGCCAGCAGAGAGTGGGAAGGGTGGGGCTACACCTTC
CASREWEGWGYTF
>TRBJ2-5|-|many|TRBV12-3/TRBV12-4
TGTGCCAGCACCTCGGGGTTCCAAGAGACCCAGTACTTC
CASTSGFQETQYF
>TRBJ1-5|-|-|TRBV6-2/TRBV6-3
TGTGCCAGCAGTTTGAGGTCAGGGGATCAGCCCCAGCATTTT
CASSLRSGDQPQHF
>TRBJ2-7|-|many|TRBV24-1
TGTGCCACCAGTGATTTCCGAAAAGGGGTCCACGAGCAGTACTTC
CATSDFRKGVHEQYF
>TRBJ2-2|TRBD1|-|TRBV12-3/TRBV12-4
TGTGCCAGCAGTGACAGGGGGCGTAACACCGGGGAGCTGTTTTTT
CASSDRGRNTGELFF
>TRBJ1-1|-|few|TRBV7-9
TGTGCCAGCAGCTCTAACAGGAACGTGAACACTGAAGCTTTCTTT
CASSSNRNVNTEAFF
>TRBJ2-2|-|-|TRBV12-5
TGTGCTAGTGGTTGGGCGGAAGGGAAGGTGGCCGGGGAGCTGTTTTTT
CASGWAEGKVAGELFF
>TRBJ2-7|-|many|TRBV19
TGTGCCAGTAGTATGTCAGGGTACGAGCAGTACTTC
CASSMSGYEQYF
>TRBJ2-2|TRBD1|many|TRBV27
TGTGCCAGCAGCGAACAGGGGGCGATCACCGGGGAGCTGTTTTTT
CASSEQGAITGELFF
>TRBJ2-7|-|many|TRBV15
TGTGCCACCAGCAGAGATGCCGGGAGCCACTACGAGCAGTACTTC
CATSRDAGSHYEQYF
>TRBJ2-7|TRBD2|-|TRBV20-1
TGCAGCGGAAGCGGGACTAACTCCTACGAGCAGTACTTC
CSGSGTNSYEQYF
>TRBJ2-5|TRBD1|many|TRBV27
TGTGCCAGCAGCTTCGACAGGGGAGAGACCCAGTACTTC
CASSFDRGETQYF
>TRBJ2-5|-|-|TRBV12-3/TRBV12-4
TGTGCCAGCAGTTTCACGGGAGCCGAGACCCAGTACTTC
CASSFTGAETQYF
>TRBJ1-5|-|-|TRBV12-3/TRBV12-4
TGTGCCAGCAGTTTAGGTCCCCCTCAGCCCCAGCATTTT
CASSLGPPQPQHF
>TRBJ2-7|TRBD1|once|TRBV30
TGTGCCTGGAGTGGACAGGGCTACGAGCAGTACTTC
CAWSGQGYEQYF
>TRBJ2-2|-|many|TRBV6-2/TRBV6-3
TGTGCCAGCCGCTCTGCGGCCACCGCGAACACCGGGGAGCTGTTTTTT
CASRSAATANTGELFF
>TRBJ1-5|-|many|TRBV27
TGTGCCAGCAGTTTACCAAACGGGCCCCAGCATTTT
CASSLPNGPQHF
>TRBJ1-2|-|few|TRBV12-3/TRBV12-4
TGTGCCAGCAGCAAGAGGCCCATCTATGGCTACACCTTC
CASSKRPIYGYTF
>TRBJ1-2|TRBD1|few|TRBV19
TGTGCCAGTAGTAGGGGAACGGGACAGGGTACCTATGGCTACACCTTC
CASSRGTGQGTYGYTF
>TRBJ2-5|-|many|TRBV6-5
TGTGCCAGCAGCCCTCCGGCGTGGAACCAAGAGACCCAGTACTTC
CASSPPAWNQETQYF
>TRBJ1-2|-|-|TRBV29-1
TGCAGCGTAGAGACGGGTTATGGCTACACCTTC
CSVETGYGYTF
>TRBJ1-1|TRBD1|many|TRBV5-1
TGCGCCACCTCGATGACAGGGGTGACTGAAGCTTTCTTT
CATSMTGVTEAFF
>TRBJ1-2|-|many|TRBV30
TGTGCCTGGACCTCCGGGTACTATGGCTACACCTTC
CAWTSGYYGYTF
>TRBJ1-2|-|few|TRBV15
TGTGCCACCAGCAGAGAAAGGGCAGGGGACTATGGCTACACCTTC
CATSRERAGDYGYTF
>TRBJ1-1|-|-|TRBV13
TGTGCCAGCAGCTTCGGGTCCGCAAACACTGAAGCTTTCTTT
CASSFGSANTEAFF
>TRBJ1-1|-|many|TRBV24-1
TGTGCCACCATGCGGGACGACACTGAAGCTTTCTTT
CATMRDDTEAFF
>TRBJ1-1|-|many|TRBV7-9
TGTGCCAGCAGCCCCTCGTTAATGAACACTGAAGCTTTCTTT
CASSPSLMNTEAFF
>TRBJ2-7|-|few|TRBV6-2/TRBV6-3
TGTGCCAGCAATGCCGGTGGAGCGCAGTACTTC
CASNAGGAQYF
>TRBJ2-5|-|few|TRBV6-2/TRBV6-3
TGTGCCAGCAGTACCAGGGAAGAGACCCAGTACTTC
CASSTREETQYF
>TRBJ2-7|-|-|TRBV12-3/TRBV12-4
TGTGCCAGCCCACATATGGGCGAGCAGTACTTC
CASPHMGEQYF
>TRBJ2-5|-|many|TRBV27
TGTGCCAGCAGTGTGAGGTCCAAACGGGAGACCCAGTACTTC
CASSVRSKRETQYF
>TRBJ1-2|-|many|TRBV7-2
TGTGCCAGCAGCCCAGAGGCTAACTATGGCTACACCTTC
CASSPEANYGYTF
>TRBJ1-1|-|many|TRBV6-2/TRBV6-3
TGTGCCAGCAGTTACAAGGAGAACACTGAAGCTTTCTTT
CASSYKENTEAFF
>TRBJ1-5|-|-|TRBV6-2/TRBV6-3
TGTGCCAGCAGTCCAGGACTGGGACCCCAGCATTTT
CASSPGLGPQHF
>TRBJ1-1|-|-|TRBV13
TGTGCCAGCAGTTGGAGGGGAACTGAAGCTTTCTTT
CASSWRGTEAFF
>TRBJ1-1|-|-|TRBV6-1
TGTGCCAGCCGTCGACTGGGGCAGAACACTGAAGCTTTCTTT
CASRRLGQNTEAFF
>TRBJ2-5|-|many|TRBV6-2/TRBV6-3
TGTGCCAGCTATCCATCAGGACGTCCGGGACAAGAGACCCAGTACTTC
CASYPSGRPGQETQYF
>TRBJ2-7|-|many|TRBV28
TGTGCCAGCAGCACCACCGGGACACTGCAGTACTTC
CASSTTGTLQYF
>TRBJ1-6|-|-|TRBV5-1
TGCGCCAGCAGCTTGGAAGGTGTGGATTCACCCCTCCACTTT
CASSLEGVDSPLHF
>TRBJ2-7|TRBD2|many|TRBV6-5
TGTGCCAGCAGTCCATCTAGCGGGAGGGCCGACGAGCAGTACTTC
CASSPSSGRADEQYF